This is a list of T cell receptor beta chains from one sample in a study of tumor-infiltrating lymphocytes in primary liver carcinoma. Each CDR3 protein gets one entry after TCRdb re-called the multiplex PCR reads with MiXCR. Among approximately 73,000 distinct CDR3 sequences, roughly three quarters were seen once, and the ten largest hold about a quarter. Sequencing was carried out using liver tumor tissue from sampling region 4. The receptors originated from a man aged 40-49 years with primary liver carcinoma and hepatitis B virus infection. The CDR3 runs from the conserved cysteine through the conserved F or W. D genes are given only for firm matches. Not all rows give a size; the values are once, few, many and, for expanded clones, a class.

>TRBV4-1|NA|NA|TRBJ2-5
TGCTCCAGCAGCCGAGAAGAGGACAGTCAAGAGATCCAGTACTTC
CSSSREEDSQEIQYF
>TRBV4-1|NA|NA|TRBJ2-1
TGCGTCAGCAGCGTCGCAACATACGGCAATGAGCAGTTCTTC
CVSSVATYGNEQFF
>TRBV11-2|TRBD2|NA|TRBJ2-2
TGTGCTAGCAGCGCGGGACTAGCGATCTCACCGGCCGGGGAGCTGTTTTTT
CASSAGLAISPAGELFF
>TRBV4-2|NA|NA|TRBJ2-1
TGTGCCAGTAGCGAAGACCGCGATGAGCAGTTCTTC
CASSEDRDEQFF
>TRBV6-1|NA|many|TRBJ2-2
TGTGCCAGCAGTACCTACAGGGGGAGGGACACCGGGGAGCTGTTTTTT
CASSTYRGRDTGELFF
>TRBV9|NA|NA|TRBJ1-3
TGTGCCAGCAGCGTAGGCAACTCTGGAAACACCATATATTTT
CASSVGNSGNTIYF
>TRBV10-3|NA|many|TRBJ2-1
TGTGCCATCAGTGAGGAATCGGCTGAGCAGTTCTTC
CAISEESAEQFF
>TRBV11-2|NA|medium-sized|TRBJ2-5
TGTGCCAGCAGCTTAGGGGCCTTGTCCGGGTTTCAAGAGACCCAGTACTTC
CASSLGALSGFQETQYF
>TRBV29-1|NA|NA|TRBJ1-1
TGTAGCGCATTGGAGGCGAGGAGCACTGAAGCTTTCTTT
CSALEARSTEAFF
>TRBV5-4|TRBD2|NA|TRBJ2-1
TGTGCCAGCAGCGATGGACTAGTGGGATACAATGAGCAGTTCTTC
CASSDGLVGYNEQFF
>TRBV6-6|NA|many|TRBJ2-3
TGTGCCAGCAGTTTTGGACAAGCTAGCACAGATACGCAGTATTTT
CASSFGQASTDTQYF
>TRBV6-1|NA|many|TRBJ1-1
TGTGCCAGCAGTGAATTGAGCAGGGGAGATGAAGCTTTCTTT
CASSELSRGDEAFF
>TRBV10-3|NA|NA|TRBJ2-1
TGTGCCATCAGCGAGGTAGCGGTTAGCCCCTACAATGAGCAGTTCTTC
CAISEVAVSPYNEQFF
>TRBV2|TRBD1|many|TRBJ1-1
TGTGCCAGCACGGGACAGTTAATGAACACTGAAGCTTTCTTT
CASTGQLMNTEAFF
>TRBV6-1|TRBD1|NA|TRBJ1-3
TGTGCCATCAGTGAAGTGGGACAGAGCCATTCTGGAAACACCATATATTTT
CAISEVGQSHSGNTIYF
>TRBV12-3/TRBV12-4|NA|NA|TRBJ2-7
TGCGCCAGCAGCCTTGTACATAGCTACTACGAGCAGTACTTC
CASSLVHSYYEQYF
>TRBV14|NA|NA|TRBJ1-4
TGTGACAGCAGCCCGGACCCCCTTGGGGAAGAACTGTTTTTT
CDSSPDPLGEELFF
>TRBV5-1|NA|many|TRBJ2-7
TGCGCCAGCAGCAAAACAGGTGCCTACGAGCAGTACTTC
CASSKTGAYEQYF
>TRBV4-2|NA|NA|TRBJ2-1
TGTGTCAGCAGCCAAGATAAACTAGCAAATGAGCAGTTCTTC
CVSSQDKLANEQFF
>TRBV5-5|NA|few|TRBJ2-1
TGTGCCAGCAGCTTGGGGCTATCAAGGTCGAATGAGCAGTTCTTC
CASSLGLSRSNEQFF
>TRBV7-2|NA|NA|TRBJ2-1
TGTGCCAGCAGTTTGGGGCGTCTGCTTAATGAGCAATTCTTC
CASSLGRLLNEQFF
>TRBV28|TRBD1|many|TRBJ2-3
TGTGCCAGCAGAGAGGACAGGGCTAGCACAGATACGCAGTATTTT
CASREDRASTDTQYF
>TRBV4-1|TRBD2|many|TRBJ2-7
TGCGCCAGCAGCCAAGATCCGACGGGGGGAAACGAGCAGTACTTC
CASSQDPTGGNEQYF
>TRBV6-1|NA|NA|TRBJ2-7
TGTGCCAGCATTGAGGGCTCGGGGTACGAGCAGTACTTC
CASIEGSGYEQYF
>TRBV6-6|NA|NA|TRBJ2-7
TGTGCCAGTAGTTACCTCCGCCCCGTGCGGGACTTGTACTACGGGCAGTACTTC
CASSYLRPVRDLYYGQYF
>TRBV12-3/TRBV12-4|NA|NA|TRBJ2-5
TGTGCCAGCAGCCCGATGTGGGAGACCCAGTACTTC
CASSPMWETQYF
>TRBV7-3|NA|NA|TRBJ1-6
TGTGCCAGCAGCTCGACCGGGACCTTTACCCTGTTTAATTCACCCCTCCACTTT
CASSSTGTFTLFNSPLHF
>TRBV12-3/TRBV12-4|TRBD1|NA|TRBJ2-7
TGTCCCGGCAGTTCGGGACAGGGTTACGAGTTGTACTTC
CPGSSGQGYELYF